The 7 T cell receptor beta chains in this list originate from one sample, sequenced in a study of T cells expressing NK-cell markers (dated by TCRdb to 2018 to 2021). Library preparation employed 5' RACE. Sequencing was performed on an Illumina HiSeq 2000. Based on TCRdb reprocessing of the reads, there is one entry per CDR3 protein sequence, and DNA is missing. The sample's own table lists 350,000 to 400,000 distinct CDR3 sequences. The ten largest clones take up over 8.5% of the sample. Sequencing used blood T cells: a sorted CD56 or NKG2C T cell subset, CD4+ or CD8+ T cells, or bulk PBMC T cells (not recorded which). These receptors came from a woman between 45 and 60 years old in good health. Donor details come from another sample of the same person, matched by shared clones.

V gene TRBV21-1 combines with J gene TRBJ2-1. TRBV21-1 has pseudogene status. The CDR3 runs 17 residues. The CDR3: CASSKVQAGGPTNEQFF.

The chain couples TRBV5-1 to TRBJ2-2; the TCRdb call, TRBD2, lacks DNA for checking. There are 17 residues in the CDR3. Germline V lookup: CDR1 SGHRS, CDR2 YFSETQ. The CDR3 sequence: CASSLGTSGLGPGELFF.

This sequence joins TRBV12-3 or TRBV12-4 and TRBJ2-3; TCRdb indicates TRBD2, and absent DNA this call remains unverified. CDR3 size: 12 residues. CDR3 sequence: CASSFGLDRAFF.

The chain links TRBV9 to TRBJ2-1; TCRdb proposes TRBD2, but this gene call is untestable without DNA. The CDR3 extends over 18 amino acids. Germline assignment: CDR1 SGDLS and CDR2 YYNGEE. The CDR3 loop is CASSVGTSGRRVRNEQFF.

The chain couples TRBV7-9 to TRBJ1-2. The germline CDR1 and CDR2 sequences are SEHNR and FQNEAQ (reference sequence). The CDR3 spans 12 residues. CDR3: CASSPERTGYTF.

The chain couples TRBV12-3 or TRBV12-4 to TRBJ2-1; the TCRdb D gene call, TRBD2, has no DNA to confirm it. CDR3 length: 17 residues. The CDR3 sequence: CASRPAGGQSSYNEQFF.

This chain links TRBV7-9 with TRBJ2-1. The CDR3 length is 12 residues. Germline V CDR1 and CDR2: SEHNR, FQNEAQ (reference sequence). Here the CDR3 reads CASSLDHLEQFF.